This section outlines one T cell receptor beta chain sequence together with its context. Its antigen is as yet unknown. The data originate from a study of OX40 agonist ivuxolimab in advanced cancers. Clones were sequenced by immunoSEQ multiplex PCR, and TCRdb holds only the in-frame ones, with some missing. The sample has about 12,000 clones, about 69% seen once. Patients with autoimmune history or systemic immunosuppression were excluded. General observations from the study: Researchers report that CD8+ T cells had, on average, more expanded clones than CD4+.

Germline CDR1 reads SEHNR; CDR2 reads FQNEAQ (reference sequence). V trimming: 1 base; J trimming: 3 bases; junction bases outside the gene matches: 5. The CDR3 extends over 15 amino acids. The J gene is TRBJ2-7, the V gene TRBV7-9; TRBD1 agrees at 8 bases. Sequences were derived from CD4+ or CD8+ T cells sorted from blood, sampled in a trial of the OX40 agonist ivuxolimab. The clonotype originates from an adult with an advanced solid tumor such as melanoma, head and neck, liver or kidney cancer. The CDR3 spells CASSLGTGWYYEQYF. CDR3 nucleotides: TGTGCCAGCAGCTTAGGGACAGGGTGGTACTACGAGCAGTACTTC.